This TCR beta chain is from a study of human T cells and chemical hapten exposure. TCRdb independently ran MiXCR on the RACE reads; one entry per CDR3 protein. The sample contains tens of thousands of distinct CDR3 sequences, 10% to 11% of which appear only once. The sample's time point: patch test 3, about 24 weeks after DPC sensitization. Treatment reported: therapeutic diphenylcyclopropenone sensitization with weekly scalp DPC. The length of the CDR3 is 16 residues. Germline CDR1 is KGHSH and CDR2 is LQKENI. Trimming took 2 bases from V and 3 from J; bases not matched to a gene: 8. This clonotype came up many times.

This clonotype was obtained from a woman in her 50s with alopecia areata. Some clones in this sample may be carry-over from other donors' samples. The rearrangement links TRBV18 to TRBJ2-5, with 8 bases lining up with TRBD2. The input for sequencing was whole blood, taken in connection with sensitization to the hapten diphenylcyclopropenone (DPC). For the CDR3, the DNA is TGTGCCAGCTCACCAGGGATTTTTAGCGGGGAAGAGACCCAGTACTTC. Translation gives CASSPGIFSGEETQYF.